The rows below give T cell receptor beta chains drawn from one sample of a study of blood T cell repertoires in COVID-19. The table came from immunoSEQ multiplex PCR; TCRdb's copy has only in-frame clones and leaves some out. Here the sample spans approximately 380,000 clones, roughly 90% being singletons. The sample was PBMCs or T cells enriched from blood (not recorded which). These receptors were taken from a woman in her thirties or forties who had been exposed to COVID-19. The CDR3 runs from the conserved cysteine through the conserved F or W. The order of the fields is clone size, V gene, J gene, D gene, CDR3 protein, CDR3 DNA. A D gene is named only where the DNA matches it firmly. Size is omitted from some rows. Given values are once, few, many or a class for expanded clones.

size: once; V: TRBV4-1; J: TRBJ2-3; D: TRBD2; CDR3: CASSQGGRADTQYF; DNA: TGCGCCAGCAGCCAGGGCGGGAGGGCTGATACGCAGTATTTT
size: -; V: TRBV13; J: TRBJ1-2; D: TRBD1; CDR3: CASSPRTGAYGYTF; DNA: TGTGCCAGCAGCCCCAGGACAGGGGCCTATGGCTACACCTTC
size: -; V: TRBV7-2; J: TRBJ1-6; D: TRBD1; CDR3: CASSYRDRHTSSYNSPLHF; DNA: TGTGCCAGCAGCTACCGGGACAGGCATACTAGCTCCTATAATTCACCCCTCCACTTT
size: -; V: TRBV7-3; J: TRBJ2-3; D: TRBD2; CDR3: CASSSSRGSTDTQYF; DNA: TGTGCCAGCAGCTCCTCGCGGGGGAGCACAGATACGCAGTATTTT
size: -; V: TRBV10-3; J: TRBJ2-1; D: TRBD2; CDR3: CAISQLAGVAHNEQFF; DNA: TGTGCCATCAGTCAACTAGCGGGAGTGGCCCACAATGAGCAGTTCTTC
size: -; V: TRBV5-1; J: TRBJ2-3; D: TRBD2; CDR3: CASSGTIGGSGADTQYF; DNA: TGCGCCAGCAGCGGTACGATCGGCGGGAGCGGGGCAGATACGCAGTATTTT
size: -; V: TRBV5-1; J: TRBJ1-2; D: -; CDR3: CASRKIQGFYGYTF; DNA: TGCGCCAGCCGGAAGATTCAGGGATTTTATGGCTACACCTTC
size: -; V: TRBV30; J: TRBJ2-3; D: -; CDR3: CAWSVADTSTDTQYF; DNA: TGTGCCTGGAGTGTAGCTGACACTAGCACAGATACGCAGTATTTT
size: -; V: TRBV3-1/TRBV3-2; J: TRBJ1-6; D: TRBD1; CDR3: CASSQGQGAPLHF; DNA: TGTGCCAGCAGCCAGGGACAGGGGGCACCCCTCCACTTT
size: -; V: TRBV7-8; J: TRBJ2-1; D: TRBD1; CDR3: CASSRRDRESSYNEQFF; DNA: TGTGCCAGCAGCCGACGGGACAGGGAGAGCTCCTACAATGAGCAGTTCTTC
size: -; V: TRBV18; J: TRBJ2-1; D: TRBD2; CDR3: CASSSGPGGASLYNEQFF; DNA: TGTGCCAGCTCTTCCGGGCCGGGAGGGGCGTCACTTTACAATGAGCAGTTCTTC
size: -; V: TRBV7-8; J: TRBJ2-5; D: -; CDR3: CASSLLRGETQYF; DNA: TGTGCCAGCAGCTTATTGAGAGGGGAGACCCAGTACTTC
size: -; V: TRBV5-1; J: TRBJ2-1; D: -; CDR3: CASSFSGVYEQFF; DNA: TGCGCCAGCAGCTTCTCAGGGGTCTATGAGCAGTTCTTC
size: -; V: TRBV6-5; J: TRBJ2-7; D: -; CDR3: CASSYGESLAYEQYF; DNA: TGTGCCAGCAGTTACGGGGAGTCCCTTGCCTACGAGCAGTACTTC
size: -; V: TRBV5-1; J: TRBJ1-1; D: TRBD1; CDR3: CASSRTGGNTEAFF; DNA: TGCGCCAGCAGCCGTACAGGGGGGAACACTGAAGCTTTCTTT
size: -; V: TRBV19; J: TRBJ1-1; D: TRBD1; CDR3: CASSPGQGVDTEAFF; DNA: TGTGCCAGTAGTCCCGGACAGGGGGTCGACACTGAAGCTTTCTTT
size: -; V: TRBV7-2; J: TRBJ1-1; D: -; CDR3: CASSLVGLSGAEAFF; DNA: TGTGCCAGCAGCTTAGTGGGTCTCTCGGGGGCTGAAGCTTTCTTT
size: -; V: TRBV5-1; J: TRBJ2-7; D: -; CDR3: CASSLTPGQVYEQYF; DNA: TGCGCCAGCAGCTTGACCCCGGGACAAGTCTACGAGCAGTACTTC
size: once; V: TRBV11-3; J: TRBJ1-2; D: TRBD1; CDR3: CASSLKVPGQGAITF; DNA: TGTGCCAGCAGCTTAAAAGTCCCGGGACAGGGGGCGATCACCTTC
size: -; V: TRBV7-9; J: TRBJ1-3; D: -; CDR3: CASSFAVGGNTIYF; DNA: TGTGCCAGCAGCTTTGCGGTTGGTGGAAACACCATATATTTT
size: -; V: TRBV9; J: TRBJ2-2; D: -; CDR3: CASSVDTNTGELFF; DNA: TGTGCCAGCAGCGTAGACACAAACACCGGGGAGCTGTTTTTT
size: -; V: TRBV6-1; J: TRBJ1-2; D: -; CDR3: CASSERGSSNYGYTF; DNA: TGTGCCAGCAGTGAAAGAGGAAGCTCTAACTATGGCTACACCTTC
size: -; V: TRBV5-8; J: TRBJ1-1; D: -; CDR3: CASSPGRGYTEAFF; DNA: TGTGCCAGCAGCCCCGGGAGGGGATACACTGAAGCTTTCTTT
size: few; V: TRBV5-1; J: TRBJ2-2; D: -; CDR3: CASSLARQGTGELFF; DNA: TGCGCCAGCAGCTTGGCTCGGCAGGGAACCGGGGAGCTGTTTTTT
size: -; V: TRBV5-6; J: TRBJ1-4; D: -; CDR3: CASSLGGPDEKLFF; DNA: TGTGCCAGCAGCTTGGGGGGGCCTGACGAAAAACTGTTTTTT
size: few; V: TRBV5-1; J: TRBJ2-7; D: TRBD1; CDR3: CASSSDRAYEQYF; DNA: TGCGCCAGCAGCTCGGACAGGGCCTACGAGCAGTACTTC
size: -; V: TRBV5-1; J: TRBJ2-5; D: -; CDR3: CASSLVQGGETQYF; DNA: TGCGCCAGCAGCTTGGTTCAGGGGGGAGAGACCCAGTACTTC